These T cell receptor beta chains were read from a single sample in a study of T cells in Graves' hyperthyroidism and ophthalmopathy. TCRdb analysed the multiplex PCR reads with MiXCR anew, one entry per CDR3 protein. The sample shows approximately 590,000 distinct CDR3 sequences, about a sixth of them seen only once. Specimen: blood. The receptors derive from a young woman with Graves' hyperthyroidism. The CDR3 runs from the conserved cysteine through the conserved F or W. D genes are given only for firm matches. The size entry is marked missing in some rows and otherwise reads once, few, many or a size class.

v_gene: TRBV19; abundance: .; d_gene: .; j_gene: TRBJ1-5; CDR3aa: CASSLGVMRGSNQPQHF; CDR3nt: TGTGCCAGTAGTCTCGGGGTTATGCGTGGCAGTAATCAGCCCCAGCATTTT
v_gene: TRBV7-8; abundance: .; d_gene: TRBD2; j_gene: TRBJ2-3; CDR3aa: CASSVHTNVAGSYTDTQYF; CDR3nt: TGTGCCAGCAGCGTACACACAAACGTAGCGGGATCATACACAGATACGCAGTATTTT
v_gene: TRBV9; abundance: .; d_gene: .; j_gene: TRBJ2-2; CDR3aa: CASAGTLVTGELFF; CDR3nt: TGTGCCAGCGCCGGGACTTTGGTGACCGGGGAGCTGTTTTTT
v_gene: TRBV2; abundance: .; d_gene: .; j_gene: TRBJ1-1; CDR3aa: CASSGLGGAFF; CDR3nt: TGTGCCAGCAGTGGCTTGGGGGGAGCTTTCTTT
v_gene: TRBV4-1; abundance: .; d_gene: .; j_gene: TRBJ1-5; CDR3aa: CASSQAAYSNQPQHF; CDR3nt: TGCGCCAGCAGCCAGGCAGCATATAGCAATCAGCCCCAGCATTTT
v_gene: TRBV25-1; abundance: few; d_gene: TRBD1; j_gene: TRBJ1-4; CDR3aa: CASSESATGWKLFF; CDR3nt: TGTGCCAGCAGTGAATCCGCGACAGGGTGGAAACTGTTTTTT
v_gene: TRBV6-1; abundance: many; d_gene: TRBD1; j_gene: TRBJ1-2; CDR3aa: CASSRTGFDYGYTF; CDR3nt: TGTGCCAGCAGCCGGACAGGGTTCGACTATGGCTACACCTTC
v_gene: TRBV29-1; abundance: many; d_gene: TRBD2; j_gene: TRBJ2-1; CDR3aa: CSVVSGRAVNEQFF; CDR3nt: TGCAGCGTTGTAAGCGGGAGGGCCGTAAATGAGCAGTTCTTC
v_gene: TRBV3-1; abundance: many; d_gene: .; j_gene: TRBJ1-4; CDR3aa: CASSQRRAHEKLFF; CDR3nt: TGTGCCAGCAGCCAACGCAGGGCTCATGAAAAACTGTTTTTT
v_gene: TRBV28; abundance: once; d_gene: .; j_gene: TRBJ1-4; CDR3aa: CASSPGPPNEKLFF; CDR3nt: TGTGCCAGCAGCCCGGGTCCACCTAATGAAAAACTGTTTTTT
v_gene: TRBV28; abundance: many; d_gene: .; j_gene: TRBJ2-7; CDR3aa: CASSLGGGMVPYEQYF; CDR3nt: TGTGCCAGCAGTTTAGGAGGGGGTATGGTCCCCTACGAGCAGTACTTC
v_gene: TRBV29-1; abundance: few; d_gene: TRBD2; j_gene: TRBJ2-2; CDR3aa: CSVILAGDLPNTGELFF; CDR3nt: TGCAGCGTTATTCTAGCGGGAGATCTCCCGAACACCGGGGAGCTGTTTTTT
v_gene: TRBV3-1; abundance: many; d_gene: .; j_gene: TRBJ1-1; CDR3aa: CASSQDSWTEAFF; CDR3nt: TGTGCCAGCAGCCAAGACAGCTGGACTGAAGCTTTCTTT
v_gene: TRBV10-3; abundance: few; d_gene: .; j_gene: TRBJ2-1; CDR3aa: CATQEAPYNEQFF; CDR3nt: TGTGCCACTCAAGAGGCACCCTACAATGAGCAGTTCTTC
v_gene: TRBV25-1; abundance: .; d_gene: TRBD1; j_gene: TRBJ2-2; CDR3aa: CASSDLRTGQSGELFF; CDR3nt: TGTGCCAGCAGTGACCTAAGGACAGGGCAATCCGGGGAGCTGTTTTTT
v_gene: TRBV5-1; abundance: many; d_gene: TRBD2; j_gene: TRBJ2-1; CDR3aa: CASSLALAGPGGEQFF; CDR3nt: TGCGCCAGCAGCTTGGCGTTAGCGGGACCCGGTGGGGAGCAGTTCTTC
v_gene: TRBV3-1; abundance: many; d_gene: TRBD1; j_gene: TRBJ1-6; CDR3aa: CASSQGQGASPLHF; CDR3nt: TGTGCCAGCAGCCAAGGACAGGGAGCTTCACCCCTCCACTTT
v_gene: TRBV29-1; abundance: .; d_gene: TRBD1; j_gene: TRBJ1-1; CDR3aa: CSVRQGVGLGTEAFF; CDR3nt: TGCAGCGTCCGACAGGGAGTGGGACTGGGAACTGAAGCTTTCTTT
v_gene: TRBV14; abundance: .; d_gene: TRBD1; j_gene: TRBJ2-2; CDR3aa: CASSSDRVHTGELFF; CDR3nt: TGTGCCAGCAGCTCGGACAGGGTGCACACCGGGGAGCTGTTTTTT